One and the same sample provided the 24 T cell receptor beta chains below, sequenced in a study of T cells in Graves' hyperthyroidism and ophthalmopathy. TCR beta CDR3 regions were amplified from RNA transcripts. HTBI primers were the set used in a first-round RT-PCR of the TCR CDR3. One entry per CDR3 protein, called by TCRdb with MiXCR from the multiplex PCR reads. Here the sample spans some 360,000 distinct CDR3 sequences, 14% being singletons. The sequenced sample consisted of blood. The receptors stem from a woman aged 55-69 years with Graves' hyperthyroidism.

This clonotype was recorded a few times. The germline gene is not matched at one end of the junction; a read error may be the cause. The rearrangement joins TRBV6-2 or TRBV6-3 to TRBJ1-3; D is unclear. This CDR3 contains 16 residues. Germline loops: CDR1 MNHEY, CDR2 SVGEGT. CDR3: CASSNSRDLAGNTIYF. Here the CDR3 DNA reads TGTGCCAGCAGTAACTCAAGAGACCTAGCTGGAAACACCATATATTTT.

This chain uses TRBV10-3 with TRBJ2-5, with D hard to call. Germline V CDR1 and CDR2: ENHRY, SYGVKD. This CDR3 contains 14 residues. Trimming removed 4 bases at V and 5 bases at J, with 14 bases between. The CDR3 here is CAISGGSEAETQYF. In DNA form, the CDR3 reads TGTGCCATCAGTGGCGGTAGTGAAGCCGAGACCCAGTACTTC.

The table lists this clonotype with many counts. The chain couples TRBV5-1 to TRBJ2-1; maybe TRBD2 (5 bases). CDR3 length: 14 amino acids. V was shortened by 0 bases and J by 13 bases, with 17 bases between the two germline ends. Germline loops: CDR1 SGHRS, CDR2 YFSETQ. CDR3 nucleotide sequence: TGCGCCAGCAGCTTGGAAGTAGGAGGTGGTCACCAGTTCTTC. Encoded protein: CASSLEVGGGHQFF.

As concerns this clonotype: Since a much larger clone is just one base distant, this may be a read error. The V call is TRBV28, the J call TRBJ2-2, with a tentative D call TRBD2 (5 bases). The CDR3 spans 15 residues. Germline V gives CDR1 MDHEN, CDR2 SYDVKM. V was clipped by 6 bases and J by 7 bases, with 18 bases between them. In DNA form, the CDR3 reads TGTGCCAGCAGCCCAAGGACTCCCCGGTACGGGGAGCTGTTTTTT. It translates to CASSPRTPRYGELFF.

This clonotype has at least ten counts. The CDR3 sequence is CASSFAETQYF. The CDR3 nucleotides read TGTGCCAGCAGCTTTGCAGAGACCCAGTACTTC. The genes are TRBV11-2 and TRBJ2-5; D call uncertain. This CDR3 contains 11 residues. Germline V gene lookup returns CDR1 SGHAT and CDR2 FQNNGV. V gave up 3 bases and J gave up 4 bases, with 3 bases separating them.

The gene calls are TRBV6-1 and TRBJ2-7; D may be TRBD1 (5 bases). Trimming stripped 4 bases from V and 3 bases from J, with 13 bases between. Germline CDR1 and CDR2: MNHNS and SASEGT. The CDR3 spans 14 residues. The CDR3 bases are TGTGCCAGCAGTGGGAACGCAGGGATCTACGAGCAGTACTTC. Translation gives CASSGNAGIYEQYF.

This clonotype was detected ten times or more. The chain couples TRBV12-3 or TRBV12-4 to TRBJ1-2, with D possibly TRBD1 on 6 matching bases. The CDR3 is 16 residues long. The V end lost 5 bases, the J end lost 7 bases, and 23 bases lay between the germline ends. In nucleotides, the CDR3 is TGTGCCAGCAGTAACACAAAGTTGCGGGGGCGAGGTGGCTACACCTTC. This sequence encodes CASSNTKLRGRGGYTF.

This clonotype was found many times. V is TRBV12-5 and J is TRBJ2-7, with D uncertain. Trimming removed 2 bases from V and 0 bases from J, with 8 bases in between. This CDR3 region has 14 residues. Germline lookup yields CDR1 LGHNT and CDR2 FRNRAP. CDR3 sequence (DNA): TGTGCTAGTGGTTTGCGGACGGCCTCCTACGAGCAGTACTTC. Translated: CASGLRTASYEQYF.

This clonotype was detected a few times. V gene TRBV6-4 combines with J gene TRBJ1-1; D remains ambiguous. Germline values: CDR1 MRHNA, CDR2 SNTAGT. Trimming left V 7 bases short and J 13 bases short, with 13 bases between. The CDR3 has 10 residues. The CDR3, as DNA: TGTGCCAGCACATGCACGAGGAATTTCTTT. Translated, it gives CASTCTRNFF.

This clonotype has ten or more counts. Here the CDR3 DNA reads TGCAGTGCTAAAAAAAGAGGGGTGACAGGGGTTGCTGAAAAACTGTTTTTT. This gives the protein CSAKKRGVTGVAEKLFF. This rearrangement joins TRBV20-1 to TRBJ1-4, with 8 bases fitting TRBD1. The CDR3 sequence is 17 residues long. The germline gives CDR1 DFQATT, CDR2 SNEGSKA (reference sequence). Trimming at V came to 4 bases and at J to 7 bases, leaving 17 bases not matched to a gene.

This clonotype was found a few times. The chain uses TRBV24-1 and TRBJ1-5; D not certain. Germline V CDR1 and CDR2: KGHDR, SFDVKD. Trimming left V 4 bases short and J 6 bases short, with 12 bases between. The CDR3 is 14 residues long. CDR3 nucleotides: TGTGCCACCAGTGAAGGTCGGGGTTTTCAGCCCCAGCATTTT. The encoded protein is CATSEGRGFQPQHF.

This clonotype was counted a few times. The chain recombines TRBV18 with TRBJ2-3; weak D call: TRBD2 (6 bases). V lost 6 bases and J 2 bases, leaving 15 bases between the germline ends. Per the germline V gene, CDR1 is KGHSH and CDR2 is LQKENI. This CDR3 comprises 15 residues. The CDR3 DNA is TGTGCCAGCTCCCTCGAGCGGGCGGACACAGATACGCAGTATTTT. Protein product: CASSLERADTDTQYF.

The chain links TRBV3-1 to TRBJ2-5, with 8 bases identical to TRBD2. This CDR3 has 15 residues. J gave up 4 bases and V 3 bases, and 7 bases lay outside the gene matches. CDR1 is LGHDT and CDR2 is YNNKEL in the germline V gene (reference sequence). The CDR3 region is CASSHGGGLGETQYF. CDR3 sequence (DNA): TGTGCCAGCAGCCACGGGGGGGGCCTGGGAGAGACCCAGTACTTC.

This clonotype has a count of ten or more. The genes are TRBV18 and TRBJ1-5; D gene uncertain. The V and J ends lost 1 base and 2 bases respectively, with 9 bases between them. The CDR3 extends over 15 amino acids. Germline CDR1 and CDR2: KGHSH and LQKENI. CDR3 protein: CASSPRAEGNQPQHF. Written as DNA, the CDR3 is TGTGCCAGCTCACCACGGGCAGAGGGCAATCAGCCCCAGCATTTT.

This clonotype occurred many times. V is TRBV7-2 and J is TRBJ2-2; D possibly corresponds to TRBD2 (6 bases). With 1 base removed from V and 9 bases from J, the gap between germline ends came to 12 bases. The CDR3 extends over 14 amino acids. Germline lookup yields CDR1 SGHTA and CDR2 FQGNSA. The CDR3 is CASSLVWGLRELFF. CDR3 DNA: TGTGCCAGCAGCTTAGTGTGGGGACTCAGGGAGCTGTTTTTT.

The table lists this clonotype with many counts. The chain carries TRBV12-3 or TRBV12-4 and TRBJ2-3; 9 nucleotides align to TRBD2. The CDR3 consists of 16 residues. V trimming: 5 bases; J trimming: 1 base; junction bases outside the gene matches: 7. The CDR3 loop reads CASSPVTSGRTDTQYF. CDR3 nucleotide sequence: TGTGCCAGCAGTCCCGTGACTAGCGGACGCACAGATACGCAGTATTTT.

Many counts were recorded for this clonotype. V is TRBV20-1 and J is TRBJ2-5, with D possibly TRBD2 on 6 matching bases. The germline V gene encodes CDR1 DFQATT and CDR2 SNEGSKA (reference sequence). V gave up 2 bases and J gave up 1 base, with 11 bases separating them. The CDR3 length is 14 residues. The CDR3 loop reads CSARRGSTQETQYF. Here the CDR3 DNA reads TGCAGTGCTAGACGGGGGAGCACCCAAGAGACCCAGTACTTC.

The chain joins TRBV20-1 to TRBJ1-2; TRBD1 might be the D (5 bases). V was clipped by 5 bases and J by 1 base, with 11 bases between them. This CDR3 contains 13 residues. CDR1 is DFQATT and CDR2 is SNEGSKA in the germline V gene (reference sequence). The CDR3 reads CSALQTDNYGYTF. The CDR3 nucleotides read TGCAGTGCTCTTCAGACAGATAACTATGGCTACACCTTC.

This clonotype was seen many times. This chain connects TRBV6-5 to TRBJ1-1; tentatively, D is TRBD1 (5 bases). With 2 bases removed from V and 1 base from J, the gap between germline ends came to 8 bases. The CDR3 is made up of 14 amino acids. Germline-derived CDR1 and CDR2 are MNHEY and SVGAGI. The CDR3 region is CASSYGGGNTEAFF. The CDR3 nucleotides are TGTGCCAGCAGTTACGGTGGGGGGAACACTGAAGCTTTCTTT.

This clonotype was seen ten or more times. This chain uses TRBV2 with TRBJ2-7; 9 positions match TRBD2. V lost 1 base to trimming and J lost 5 bases; unmatched junction nucleotides: 3. The CDR3 is made up of 14 amino acids. The V gene's germline CDR1 is SNHLY and CDR2 FYNNEI. CDR3: CASSEGSGSDEQYF. CDR3 in DNA: TGTGCCAGCAGTGAAGGTAGCGGGAGTGACGAGCAGTACTTC.

Ten or more counts support this clonotype. The rearrangement joins TRBV27 to TRBJ1-2, with 7 bases lining up with TRBD1. V shed 4 bases, J shed 4 bases, and the junction held 9 bases outside the gene matches. The germline V gene has CDR1 MNHEY and CDR2 SMNVEV (reference sequence). The CDR3 covers 15 residues. CDR3 sequence reads: CASSSDRQGGYGYTF. In DNA, the CDR3 is TGTGCCAGCAGTTCCGACCGACAGGGCGGCTATGGCTACACCTTC.

The chain employs TRBV30 and TRBJ1-5; D is unclear. Germline lookup yields CDR1 GTSNPN and CDR2 SVGIG (reference sequence). The CDR3 has 14 residues. V was trimmed by 0 bases and J by 1 base, leaving 7 bases between them. The CDR3 is CAWSVPWSNQPQHF. In nucleotides, the CDR3 is TGTGCCTGGAGTGTACCGTGGAGCAATCAGCCCCAGCATTTT.

This clonotype was counted ten times or more. The chain joins TRBV10-1 to TRBJ2-1; 7 nucleotides match TRBD2. This CDR3 spans 15 amino acids. V lost 5 bases and J lost 3; bases outside the gene matches: 7. The V gene's germline CDR1 is WNHNN and CDR2 SYGVQD (reference sequence). The CDR3 DNA reads TGCGCCAGCAGTTCGGCTAGCGGAGTCTACAATGAGCAGTTCTTC. Translation gives CASSSASGVYNEQFF.

This clonotype occurred many times. The rearrangement uses TRBV12-3 or TRBV12-4 and TRBJ2-5; the D gene is possibly TRBD1 (6 bases). The CDR3 is 12 amino acids. The V and J ends lost 6 bases and 5 bases respectively, with 10 bases between them. The CDR3 bases are TGTGCCAGCAGCATCACAGGGGAGACCCAGTACTTC. Protein: CASSITGETQYF.